This T cell receptor (beta chain) was identified during a study of blood T cell repertoires in COVID-19. The CDR3 totals 12 residues. V was clipped by 4 bases and J by 9 bases, with 10 bases between them. In the authors' workflow: The assay estimated nucleated cells by amplifying reference gene primers. The assay was immunoSEQ multiplex PCR, and TCRdb's table has in-frame clones only and misses some. V and J calls and clone size come straight from that table; D and trimming were deduced from the DNA. The sample lists approximately 110,000 clones; 69% were seen once. The receptor was isolated from an older man with acute or convalescent COVID-19. V gene TRBV12-3 or TRBV12-4 combines with J gene TRBJ1-5; D gene unclear. Input material: peripheral blood. For the CDR3, the DNA is TGTGCCAGCAGTTCCCACTCGCGGCCCCAGCATTTT. Translation: CASSSHSRPQHF.